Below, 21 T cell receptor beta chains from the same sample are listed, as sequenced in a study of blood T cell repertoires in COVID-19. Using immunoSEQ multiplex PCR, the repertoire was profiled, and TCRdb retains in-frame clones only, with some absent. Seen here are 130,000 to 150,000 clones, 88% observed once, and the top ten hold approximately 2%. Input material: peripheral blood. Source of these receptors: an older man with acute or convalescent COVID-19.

Written as DNA, the CDR3 is TGTGCCAGCAGGACCGGGACAGGGGAAACGGGCGGCTACACCTTC. This codes for CASRTGTGETGGYTF. The rearrangement links TRBV6-6 to TRBJ1-2, with 10 bases lining up with TRBD1. The germline V gene has CDR1 MNHNY and CDR2 SVGAGI (reference sequence). The V and J ends lost 6 bases and 8 bases, in that order; junction bases with no gene match: 12. This CDR3 spans 15 amino acids.

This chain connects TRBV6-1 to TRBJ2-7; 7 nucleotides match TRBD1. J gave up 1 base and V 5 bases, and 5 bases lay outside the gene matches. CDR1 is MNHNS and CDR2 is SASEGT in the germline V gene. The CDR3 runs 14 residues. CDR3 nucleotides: TGTGCCAGCAGTTGGGACAGCCGATCCTACGAGCAGTACTTC. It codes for CASSWDSRSYEQYF.

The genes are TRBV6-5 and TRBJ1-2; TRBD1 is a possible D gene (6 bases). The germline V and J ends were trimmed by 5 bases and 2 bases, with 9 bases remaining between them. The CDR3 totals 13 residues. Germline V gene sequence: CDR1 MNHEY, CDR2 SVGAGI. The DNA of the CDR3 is TGTGCCAGCAGTAACACAGGGAACTATGGCTACACCTTC. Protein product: CASSNTGNYGYTF.

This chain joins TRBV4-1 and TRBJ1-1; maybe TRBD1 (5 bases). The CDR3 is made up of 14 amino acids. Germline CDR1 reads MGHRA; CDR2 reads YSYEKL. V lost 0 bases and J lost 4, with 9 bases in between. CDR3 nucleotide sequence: TGCGCCAGCAGCCAAGATGGGGGGGGCACTGAAGCTTTCTTT. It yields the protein CASSQDGGGTEAFF.

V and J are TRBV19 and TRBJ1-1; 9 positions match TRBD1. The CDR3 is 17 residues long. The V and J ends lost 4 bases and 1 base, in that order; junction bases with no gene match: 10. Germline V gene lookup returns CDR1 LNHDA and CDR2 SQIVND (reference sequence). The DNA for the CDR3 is TGTGCCAGTAGTAACCCCAACAGGGGGCGCGCGAACACTGAAGCTTTCTTT. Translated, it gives CASSNPNRGRANTEAFF.

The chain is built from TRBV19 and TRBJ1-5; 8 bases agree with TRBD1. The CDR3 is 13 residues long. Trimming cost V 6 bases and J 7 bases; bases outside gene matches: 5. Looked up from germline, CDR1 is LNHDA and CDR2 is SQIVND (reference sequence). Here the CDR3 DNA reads TGTGCCAGTAGCCTACGGACAGGGCAGCCCCAGCATTTT. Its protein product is CASSLRTGQPQHF. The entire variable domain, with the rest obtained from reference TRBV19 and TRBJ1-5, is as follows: DGGITQSPKYLFRKEGQNVTLSCEQNLNHDAMYWYRQDPGQGLRLIYYSQIVNDFQKGDIAEGYSVSREKKESFPLTVTSAQKNPTAFYLCASSLRTGQPQHFGDGTRLSIL.

The CDR3 bases are TGTGCCAGCAGTGGACAGGGAGGAACCGGGGAGCTGTTTTTT. Protein product: CASSGQGGTGELFF. This sequence joins TRBV2 and TRBJ2-2, with D tentatively TRBD1 (7 bases). V lost 4 bases and J 5 bases, leaving 11 bases between the germline ends. There are 14 residues in the CDR3. Germline V CDR1 and CDR2: SNHLY, FYNNEI. Using reference TRBV2 and TRBJ2-2 for the parts outside the CDR3, the full variable domain is EPEVTQTPSHQVTQMGQEVILRCVPISNHLYFYWYRQILGQKVEFLVSFYNNEISEKSEIFDDQFSVERPDGSNFTLKIRSTKLEDSAMYFCASSGQGGTGELFFGEGSRLTVL.

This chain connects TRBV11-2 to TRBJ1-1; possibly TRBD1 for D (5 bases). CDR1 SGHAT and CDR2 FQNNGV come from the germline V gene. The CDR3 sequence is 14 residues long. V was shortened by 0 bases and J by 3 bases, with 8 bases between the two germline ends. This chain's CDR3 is CASSLDPRDTEAFF. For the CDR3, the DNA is TGTGCCAGCAGCTTAGACCCCAGGGACACTGAAGCTTTCTTT.

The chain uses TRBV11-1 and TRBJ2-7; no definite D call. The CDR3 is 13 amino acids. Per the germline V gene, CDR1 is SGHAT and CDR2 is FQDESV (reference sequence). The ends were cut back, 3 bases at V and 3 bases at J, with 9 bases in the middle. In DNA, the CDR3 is TGTGCCAGCAGCTTCACAGAAAGCTACGAGCAGTACTTC. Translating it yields CASSFTESYEQYF.

The CDR3 DNA is TGTGCCAGTAGGCCGGACAGAAACTATGGCTACACCTTC. Amino acid sequence: CASRPDRNYGYTF. This chain links TRBV19 with TRBJ1-2; D might be TRBD1 (6 bases). The CDR3 is made up of 13 amino acids. Germline V gives CDR1 LNHDA, CDR2 SQIVND (reference sequence). Trimming took 6 bases from V and 2 from J, leaving 10 bases between them.

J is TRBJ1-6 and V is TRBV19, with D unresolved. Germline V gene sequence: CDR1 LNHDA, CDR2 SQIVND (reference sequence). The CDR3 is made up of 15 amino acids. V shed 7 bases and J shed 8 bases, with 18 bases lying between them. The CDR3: CASTATQQRYSPLHF. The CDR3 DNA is TGTGCCAGTACCGCGACCCAACAGCGGTATTCACCCCTCCACTTT.

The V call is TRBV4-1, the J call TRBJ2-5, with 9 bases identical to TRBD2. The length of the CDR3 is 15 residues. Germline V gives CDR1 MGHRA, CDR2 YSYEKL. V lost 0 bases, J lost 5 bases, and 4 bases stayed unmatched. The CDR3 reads CASSQEGGGAETQYF. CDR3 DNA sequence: TGCGCCAGCAGCCAAGAAGGCGGGGGGGCGGAGACCCAGTACTTC.

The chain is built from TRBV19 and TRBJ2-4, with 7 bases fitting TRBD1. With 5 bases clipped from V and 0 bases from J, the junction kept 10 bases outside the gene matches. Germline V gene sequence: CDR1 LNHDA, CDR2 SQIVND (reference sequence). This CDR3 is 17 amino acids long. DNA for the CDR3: TGTGCCAGTAGTGCTTCACAGGGGCCTCCAGCCAAAAACATTCAGTACTTC. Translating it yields CASSASQGPPAKNIQYF.

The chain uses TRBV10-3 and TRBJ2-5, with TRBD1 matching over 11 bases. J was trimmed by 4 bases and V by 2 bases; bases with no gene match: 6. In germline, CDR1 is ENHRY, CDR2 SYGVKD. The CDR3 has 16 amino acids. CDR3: CAISEGQGALGETQYF. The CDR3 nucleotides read TGTGCCATCAGTGAGGGACAGGGGGCGCTTGGAGAGACCCAGTACTTC.

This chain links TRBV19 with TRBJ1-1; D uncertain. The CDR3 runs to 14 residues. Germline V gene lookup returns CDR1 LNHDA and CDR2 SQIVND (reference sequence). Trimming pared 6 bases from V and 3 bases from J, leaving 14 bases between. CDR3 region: CASRRTSADTEAFF. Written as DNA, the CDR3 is TGTGCCAGTAGGCGTACTTCGGCGGACACTGAAGCTTTCTTT.

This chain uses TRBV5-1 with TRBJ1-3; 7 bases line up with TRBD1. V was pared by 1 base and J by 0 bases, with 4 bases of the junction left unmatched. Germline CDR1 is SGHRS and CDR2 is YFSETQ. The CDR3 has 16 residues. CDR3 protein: CASSLTGVSSGNTIYF. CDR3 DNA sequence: TGCGCCAGCAGCTTGACAGGGGTGAGCTCTGGAAACACCATATATTTT.

The CDR3 nucleotides are TGTGCCAGCAGCTTGGGCGGGGCGGGAGCTCCCCACAATGAGCAGTTCTTC. Translation gives CASSLGGAGAPHNEQFF. This chain joins TRBV7-6 and TRBJ2-1, with 7 bases aligning to TRBD2. V shed 3 bases, J shed 5 bases, and the junction held 13 bases outside the gene matches. The CDR3 sequence is 17 residues long. The germline gives CDR1 SGHVS, CDR2 FNYEAQ. The whole variable domain, filled in from reference TRBV7-6 and TRBJ2-1, reads GAGVSQSPRYKVTKRGQDVALRCDPISGHVSLYWYRQALGQGPEFLTYFNYEAQQDKSGLPNDRFSAERPEGSISTLTIQRTEQRDSAMYRCASSLGGAGAPHNEQFFGPGTRLTVL.

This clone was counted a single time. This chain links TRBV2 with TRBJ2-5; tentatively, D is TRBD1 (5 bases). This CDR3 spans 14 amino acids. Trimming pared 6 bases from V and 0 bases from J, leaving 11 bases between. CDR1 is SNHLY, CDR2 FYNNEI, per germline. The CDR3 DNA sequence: TGTGCCAGCAGCGTGAGACAGTACCAAGAGACCCAGTACTTC. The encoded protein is CASSVRQYQETQYF.

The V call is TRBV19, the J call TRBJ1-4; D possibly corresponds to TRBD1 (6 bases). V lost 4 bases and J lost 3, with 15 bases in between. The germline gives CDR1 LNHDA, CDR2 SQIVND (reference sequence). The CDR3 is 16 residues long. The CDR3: CASSRLLQGPNEKLFF. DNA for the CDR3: TGTGCCAGTAGTAGATTACTTCAGGGGCCTAATGAAAAACTGTTTTTT.

DNA of the CDR3: TGTGCCAGCAGCTTAGAACGCATTCTATGGGGGGGCCTCGCCGGGGAGCTGTTTTTT. This encodes CASSLERILWGGLAGELFF. The chain recombines TRBV7-2 with TRBJ2-2, with D tentatively TRBD2 (7 bases). This CDR3 has 19 amino acids. V gave up 1 base and J gave up 6 bases, with 24 bases separating them. Germline V gene sequence: CDR1 SGHTA, CDR2 FQGNSA.

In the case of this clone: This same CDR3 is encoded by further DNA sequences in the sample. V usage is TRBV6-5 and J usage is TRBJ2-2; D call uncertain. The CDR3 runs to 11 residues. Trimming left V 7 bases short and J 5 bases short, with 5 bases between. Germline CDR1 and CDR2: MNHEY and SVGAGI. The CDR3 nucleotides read TGTGCCAGCACTAGAACCGGGGAGCTGTTTTTT. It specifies CASTRTGELFF.